This TCR beta chain stems from a study of cytomegalovirus exposure and HLA in healthy donors. The study's findings and limits: Most of the CMV-associated TCR beta chains (in a later analysis) appeared to be HLA-restricted. Indistinguishable V segments, including TRBV6-2 and TRBV6-3, were excluded.

The PCR had 60 Vbeta and 13 Jbeta primers. The protocol was immunoSEQ multiplex PCR, while the TCRdb copy is restricted to in-frame clones and leaves out a portion. The sample table includes some 130,000 clones. This CDR3 has 15 amino acids. Trimming took 3 bases from V and 8 from J; bases not matched to a gene: 8. Germline values: CDR1 SGHAT, CDR2 FQNNGV. Comments on this clone: Its antigen is unidentified.

The sequence was obtained from a man between 18 and 35 years old in good health and CMV-seronegative. Sequenced: PBMCs. The chain joins TRBV11-2 to TRBJ2-1; 9 nucleotides agree with TRBD2. CDR3 sequence reads: CASSFAGGPPDEQFF. The CDR3 nucleotides read TGTGCCAGCAGCTTTGCGGGAGGGCCTCCCGATGAGCAGTTCTTC.